Sequencing of this TCR beta chain was carried out in a study of CD8 T cells in ankylosing spondylitis. Study-level results: Made up of fewer than 10 highly homologous variants, a TCR beta motif appeared characteristic of ankylosing spondylitis blood.

The V gene lost 5 bases and the J gene lost 1 base, with 15 bases spanning the gap. Germline V gene data show CDR1 as SEHNR and CDR2 as FQNEAQ (reference sequence). The CDR3 runs 16 residues. TCRdb recomputed calls from the 5' RACE reads with MiXCR, one row per CDR3 protein. The sample lists some 840,000 distinct CDR3 sequences, roughly 10% occurring once. This clonotype has just a few counts. Its antigen remains unidentified. The J gene is TRBJ1-5, the V gene TRBV7-9, with a possible D match to TRBD1 (5 bases). The sequencing sample was made of blood, either unsorted or a sorted T cell fraction (not recorded which). The clonotype was recovered from a male donor with ankylosing spondylitis. CDR3: CASSQTAGLSNQPQHF. The CDR3 coding sequence is TGTGCCAGCAGCCAGACGGCAGGGCTCAGCAATCAGCCCCAGCATTTT. Based on the CDR3 plus reference TRBV7-9 and TRBJ1-5, the full variable domain is DTGVSQNPRHKITKRGQNVTFRCDPISEHNRLYWYRQTLGQGPEFLTYFQNEAQLEKSRLLSDRFSAERPKGSFSTLEIQRTEQGDSAMYLCASSQTAGLSNQPQHFGDGTRLSIL.